One sample yielded the 18 T cell receptor beta chains listed below, sequenced in a study of blood T cell repertoires in COVID-19. The repertoire was sequenced with immunoSEQ multiplex PCR; TCRdb's copy has only in-frame clones and lacks some. The repertoire holds 130,000 or so clones, roughly nine tenths seen once, with over 10% in the top ten. Sequencing was carried out using peripheral blood. The receptors derive from a woman in her 70s with COVID-19, enrolled during active disease.

CDR3 protein: CASSLNILDRYEQYF. The DNA for the CDR3 is TGTGCCAGCAGTTTAAATATTCTAGATCGATACGAGCAGTACTTC. The J gene is TRBJ2-7, the V gene TRBV6-5, with D unclear. V was trimmed by 4 bases and J by 4 bases, leaving 17 bases between them. CDR1 and CDR2 from the germline V gene are MNHEY and SVGAGI. This CDR3 is 15 amino acids long.

The rearrangement links TRBV18 to TRBJ2-3; maybe TRBD1 (6 bases). This CDR3 has 17 residues. Looked up from germline, CDR1 is KGHSH and CDR2 is LQKENI. The V and J ends lost 1 base and 0 bases respectively, with 14 bases between them. The CDR3 protein is CASSPQTWGPSTDTQYF. In DNA, the CDR3 is TGTGCCAGCTCACCACAGACTTGGGGGCCCAGCACAGATACGCAGTATTTT.

The gene calls are TRBV28 and TRBJ1-5; 8 positions agree with TRBD1. The ends lost 5 bases at V and 3 bases at J; junction bases unmatched: 6. Germline V CDR1 and CDR2: MDHEN, SYDVKM. CDR3 length equals 15 residues. CDR3: CASSVPTGDNQPQHF. CDR3 DNA sequence: TGTGCCAGCAGTGTACCGACAGGGGACAATCAGCCCCAGCATTTT.

J is TRBJ2-3 and V is TRBV6-5; D not resolved. Per germline, CDR1 MNHEY and CDR2 SVGAGI. The CDR3 runs 12 residues. The germline V and J ends were trimmed by 5 bases and 2 bases, with 5 bases remaining between them. The CDR3 loop reads CASSRDTDTQYF. The CDR3 nucleotides are TGTGCCAGCAGTCGAGACACAGATACGCAGTATTTT.

The chain joins TRBV6-5 to TRBJ1-5; 8 nucleotides agree with TRBD1. V gave up 6 bases and J gave up 7 bases; unmatched junction bases: 8. Per germline, CDR1 MNHEY and CDR2 SVGAGI. The CDR3 loop spans 14 amino acids. Written as DNA, the CDR3 is TGTGCCAGCAGACCCACAGGGGGTGGCCAGCCCCAGCATTTT. The encoded protein is CASRPTGGGQPQHF.

The chain carries TRBV28 and TRBJ1-5; 7 bases map to TRBD1. V was pared by 5 bases and J by 1 base, with 5 bases of the junction left unmatched. The CDR3 extends over 15 amino acids. Germline CDR1 and CDR2: MDHEN and SYDVKM. CDR3 loop: CASSGTTGSNQPQHF. As DNA, the CDR3 is TGTGCCAGCAGTGGGACGACAGGGAGCAATCAGCCCCAGCATTTT. The variable domain in full, with the rest retrieved from reference TRBV28 and TRBJ1-5, is DVKVTQSSRYLVKRTGEKVFLECVQDMDHENMFWYRQDPGLGLRLIYFSYDVKMKEKGDIPEGYSVSREKKERFSLILESASTNQTSMYLCASSGTTGSNQPQHFGDGTRLSIL.

This chain joins TRBV28 and TRBJ1-4; TRBD1 aligns across 10 bases. Per the germline V gene, CDR1 is MDHEN and CDR2 is SYDVKM. This CDR3 spans 15 amino acids. V trimming: 6 bases; J trimming: 3 bases; junction bases outside the gene matches: 4. The CDR3 region has the DNA TGTGCCAGCAGACGGACAGGGGGTGCTAATGAAAAACTGTTTTTT. This encodes CASRRTGGANEKLFF. Supplemented by reference TRBV28 and TRBJ1-4, the full variable domain reads DVKVTQSSRYLVKRTGEKVFLECVQDMDHENMFWYRQDPGLGLRLIYFSYDVKMKEKGDIPEGYSVSREKKERFSLILESASTNQTSMYLCASRRTGGANEKLFFGSGTQLSVL.

The V and J genes are TRBV9 and TRBJ1-2; D perhaps matches TRBD1 (5 bases). The CDR3 is 11 residues long. Germline CDR1 SGDLS, CDR2 YYNGEE. V was cut by 4 bases and J by 8 bases, with 9 bases left in between. The CDR3 sequence is CASSRQGGYTF. The CDR3 coding sequence is TGTGCCAGCAGCCGCCAGGGCGGCTACACCTTC. Looking up the rest from reference TRBV9 and TRBJ1-2 gives the full variable domain: DSGVTQTPKHLITATGQRVTLRCSPRSGDLSVYWYQQSLDQGLQFLIQYYNGEERAKGNILERFSAQQFPDLHSELNLSSLELGDSALYFCASSRQGGYTFGSGTRLTVV.

The V call is TRBV15, the J call TRBJ1-3; 7 bases line up with TRBD1. The CDR3 has 14 residues. Germline CDR1 LNHNV, CDR2 YYDKDF (reference sequence). Germline trimming cut 8 bases from V and 2 bases from J; bases unmatched to any gene: 6. DNA for the CDR3: TGTGCCACCCCCGGCACAGGGGCTGGAAACACCATATATTTT. This translates into CATPGTGAGNTIYF.

The CDR3 is CAWSVLAGGEQFF. CDR3 DNA: TGTGCCTGGAGTGTACTAGCGGGGGGTGAGCAGTTCTTC. The V gene is TRBV30, the J gene TRBJ2-1, with 12 bases matching TRBD2. Trimming at V came to 0 bases and at J to 9 bases, leaving 0 bases not matched to a gene. The germline CDR1 and CDR2 sequences are GTSNPN and SVGIG (reference sequence). The CDR3 extends over 13 amino acids.

This chain uses TRBV28 with TRBJ1-6, with 12 positions matching TRBD1. Germline V gene sequence: CDR1 MDHEN, CDR2 SYDVKM. The CDR3 has 14 amino acids. V dropped 4 bases and J dropped 9; count of bases not matched to a gene: 1. This CDR3 is CASSWDRGPSPLHF. CDR3 nucleotide sequence: TGTGCCAGCAGTTGGGACAGGGGGCCTTCACCCCTCCACTTT.

The chain couples TRBV2 to TRBJ2-1; D remains unclear. The CDR3 spans 14 residues. V lost 4 bases to trimming and J lost 0 bases, with 7 bases between them. Germline V gene sequence: CDR1 SNHLY, CDR2 FYNNEI. CDR3: CASSVQSSYNEQFF. The CDR3 nucleotides read TGTGCCAGCAGTGTACAGAGCTCCTACAATGAGCAGTTCTTC.

The rearrangement joins TRBV5-1 to TRBJ1-2; the D is unclear. The V gene lost 5 bases and the J gene lost 2 bases, with 7 bases spanning the gap. Germline CDR1 is SGHRS and CDR2 is YFSETQ. This CDR3 region has 12 residues. The DNA of the CDR3 is TGCGCCAGCAGACCTGAGAACTATGGCTACACCTTC. This codes for CASRPENYGYTF.

The V call is TRBV5-1, the J call TRBJ2-1, with 11 bases matching TRBD2. The J segment lost 0 bases and the V segment lost 0 bases, leaving 2 bases of the junction unmatched. CDR1 SGHRS and CDR2 YFSETQ come from the germline V gene. This CDR3 has 17 amino acids. CDR3 in amino acids: CASSLEGLAVSYNEQFF. In DNA, the CDR3 is TGCGCCAGCAGCTTGGAGGGACTAGCGGTCTCCTACAATGAGCAGTTCTTC.

This chain connects TRBV9 to TRBJ1-6; 9 bases line up with TRBD1. Trimming at V came to 5 bases and at J to 5 bases, leaving 8 bases not matched to a gene. The germline CDR1 and CDR2 sequences are SGDLS and YYNGEE. The CDR3 loop spans 16 amino acids. The CDR3 DNA is TGTGCCAGCAGTGTAAAGGGACAGGGACATAATTCACCCCTCCACTTT. The encoded protein is CASSVKGQGHNSPLHF. The full variable domain, in which reference TRBV9 and TRBJ1-6 provide the parts outside the CDR3, is DSGVTQTPKHLITATGQRVTLRCSPRSGDLSVYWYQQSLDQGLQFLIQYYNGEERAKGNILERFSAQQFPDLHSELNLSSLELGDSALYFCASSVKGQGHNSPLHFGNGTRLTVT.

The chain has TRBV6-5 and TRBJ2-5, with 9 positions matching TRBD2. Germline V gives CDR1 MNHEY, CDR2 SVGAGI. The V segment lost 8 bases and the J segment 0 bases; nucleotides outside the gene matches: 7. This CDR3 contains 15 residues. Here the CDR3 DNA reads TGTGCCAGCTCGGACGCGGGGGGGTACCAAGAGACCCAGTACTTC. Encoded protein: CASSDAGGYQETQYF.

This chain uses TRBV19 with TRBJ1-5; tentative D call: TRBD1 (5 bases). The CDR3 spans 13 residues. Germline V lookup: CDR1 LNHDA, CDR2 SQIVND (reference sequence). V lost 6 bases to trimming and J lost 7 bases, with 13 bases between them. In nucleotides, the CDR3 is TGTGCCAGTAGGAGGCGTGGGGGGCAGCCCCAGCATTTT. This gives the protein CASRRRGGQPQHF.

The chain links TRBV28 to TRBJ1-5; 7 nucleotides line up with TRBD1. From germline, CDR1 is MDHEN and CDR2 SYDVKM. V shed 5 bases and J 1 base; nucleotides not matched to a gene: 5. The CDR3 extends over 15 amino acids. CDR3: CASSVQGVSNQPQHF. CDR3 coding DNA: TGTGCCAGCAGTGTGCAGGGGGTAAGCAATCAGCCCCAGCATTTT.